Following are 24 T cell receptor beta chains from one sample sequenced in a study of beta chain features in type 1 diabetes. Study results and limitations: Patients with Type 1 diabetes showed moderately but significantly shorter TCRB CDR3s in all four CD4+ subsets.

Reverse transcribing all isolated RNA meant expressed TCRB transcripts were sequenced. Using immunoSEQ multiplex PCR, the repertoire was profiled, and TCRdb retains in-frame clones only, with some absent. The sample holds 600,000 to 700,000 clones, over 10% seen once. These TCRs are of unknown antigen specificity. Input material: naive CD4+ T cells from blood. The receptors come from a young man with type 1 diabetes.

This clone has more than one count but fewer than ten. V and J are TRBV28 and TRBJ2-5, with a weak D call TRBD2 (6 bases). The length of the CDR3 is 12 residues. The germline CDR1 and CDR2 sequences are MDHEN and SYDVKM. Trimming shortened V by 7 bases and J by 5 bases, and 11 bases separated the two germline ends. The CDR3 DNA is TGTGCCAGCACCGGGACTGGGGAGACCCAGTACTTC. It specifies CASTGTGETQYF. Looking up the rest from reference TRBV28 and TRBJ2-5 gives the full variable domain: DVKVTQSSRYLVKRTGEKVFLECVQDMDHENMFWYRQDPGLGLRLIYFSYDVKMKEKGDIPEGYSVSREKKERFSLILESASTNQTSMYLCASTGTGETQYFGPGTRLLVL.

This clone was found a few times. The chain employs TRBV6-5 and TRBJ2-7; possibly TRBD2 for D (6 bases). Trimming took 7 bases from V and 6 from J, leaving 16 bases between them. The CDR3 contains 13 residues. Germline lookup yields CDR1 MNHEY and CDR2 SVGAGI. This chain's CDR3 is CASTFSGSGEQYF. CDR3 DNA sequence: TGTGCCAGCACCTTCAGCGGGTCTGGCGAGCAGTACTTC.

This clone has a handful of counts. The V and J genes are TRBV6-4 and TRBJ2-1; 8 bases match TRBD2. The V gene end was trimmed by 6 bases and the J gene end by 7 bases; junction bases not matched to a gene: 8. CDR3 size: 14 residues. Germline V lookup: CDR1 MRHNA, CDR2 SNTAGT. Here the CDR3 reads CASSAGGVGNEQFF. The DNA for the CDR3 is TGTGCCAGCAGCGCCGGGGGGGTGGGGAATGAGCAGTTCTTC.

The chain recombines TRBV6-6 with TRBJ2-1, with D perhaps assigned TRBD1 or TRBD2 (5 bases each). This CDR3 is built from 14 residues. Germline V gene data show CDR1 as MNHNY and CDR2 as SVGAGI (reference sequence). The ends were cut back, 8 bases at V and 2 bases at J, with 13 bases in the middle. The CDR3 sequence: CASRERGPYNEQFF. The CDR3 nucleotides are TGTGCCAGCCGGGAAAGGGGCCCCTACAATGAGCAGTTCTTC.

This clone was found a few times. The rearrangement joins TRBV5-1 to TRBJ2-4; no definite D call. The germline V gene encodes CDR1 SGHRS and CDR2 YFSETQ. V shed 4 bases and J shed 5 bases, with 13 bases lying between them. This CDR3 region has 14 residues. DNA for the CDR3: TGCGCCAGCAGCCCTACCGGTGGGGAAAACATTCAGTACTTC. Translated, it gives CASSPTGGENIQYF.

This clone showed up just a few times. The chain employs TRBV29-1 and TRBJ1-1; D is perhaps TRBD1 (5 bases). V was trimmed by 4 bases and J by 5 bases, leaving 14 bases between them. Germline CDR1 reads SQVTM; CDR2 reads ANQGSEA. The CDR3 has 13 residues. As DNA, the CDR3 is TGCAGCGTTGTATCCGGGGGAAGGACTGAAGCTTTCTTT. Translating it yields CSVVSGGRTEAFF.

The V and J genes are TRBV10-3 and TRBJ2-3; 9 bases align to TRBD2. Germline CDR1 ENHRY, CDR2 SYGVKD. CDR3 length: 17 residues. The ends lost 0 bases at V and 1 base at J; junction bases unmatched: 5. The CDR3 DNA sequence: TGTGCCATCAGTGAGTCGAAGACTAGCGGACGCACAGATACGCAGTATTTT. Amino acids: CAISESKTSGRTDTQYF.

There are a few counts of this clone. The same CDR3 is also encoded by other DNA sequences in this sample. Here the CDR3 reads CASSLGQGAYNEQFF. The CDR3 DNA reads as TGTGCCAGCAGCTTGGGACAGGGGGCCTACAATGAGCAGTTCTTC. The chain employs TRBV7-2 and TRBJ2-1; TRBD1 aligns across 11 bases. Losses at the gene ends were 3 bases for V and 2 bases for J; bases not matched to a gene: 0. In germline, CDR1 is SGHTA, CDR2 FQGNSA. The CDR3 consists of 15 residues.

V and J are TRBV30 and TRBJ2-7, with 12 bases aligning to TRBD2. Germline V gene lookup returns CDR1 GTSNPN and CDR2 SVGIG (reference sequence). The trim removed 4 bases at V and 2 bases at J, leaving 15 bases unmatched. The CDR3 loop spans 18 amino acids. The CDR3 DNA sequence: TGTGCCTGGAACTCTGGTCGGACTAGCGGGGCCTGGACCTACGAGCAGTACTTC. Its protein product is CAWNSGRTSGAWTYEQYF.

Note on this clone: A much larger clone lies a single base off, so this may be a read error. The sample carries other DNA sequences with the same CDR3. This chain links TRBV18 with TRBJ2-5; no definite D call. The CDR3 covers 11 residues. Germline lookup yields CDR1 KGHSH and CDR2 LQKENI. V was shortened by 8 bases and J by 1 base, with 5 bases between the two germline ends. In DNA, the CDR3 is TGTGCCAGCAGCCCCCAAGAGACCCAGTACTTC. Translation gives CASSPQETQYF.

This clone was detected a few times. J is TRBJ2-1 and V is TRBV7-6; perhaps TRBD2 as D (5 bases). This CDR3 contains 13 residues. Trimming shortened V by 5 bases and J by 2 bases, and 7 bases separated the two germline ends. Germline values: CDR1 SGHVS, CDR2 FNYEAQ. The CDR3 reads CASSPGTYNEQFF. CDR3 bases: TGTGCCAGCAGCCCGGGGACCTACAATGAGCAGTTCTTC.

This clone was recorded a few times. The chain is built from TRBV7-2 and TRBJ2-1; weak D call: TRBD2 (6 bases). This CDR3 region has 17 residues. Trimming removed 5 bases from V and 0 bases from J, with 17 bases in between. The V gene's germline CDR1 is SGHTA and CDR2 FQGNSA. In nucleotides, the CDR3 is TGTGCCAGCAGCCTGCCCGAGCGGGCGAGCTCCTACAATGAGCAGTTCTTC. This codes for CASSLPERASSYNEQFF.

This rearrangement joins TRBV10-3 to TRBJ1-1; D is unresolved. The CDR3 extends over 12 amino acids. Germline values: CDR1 ENHRY, CDR2 SYGVKD. Trimming left V 2 bases short and J 1 base short, with 2 bases between. As DNA, the CDR3 is TGTGCCATCAGTGAGAAGAACACTGAAGCTTTCTTT. As protein: CAISEKNTEAFF.

The chain recombines TRBV30 with TRBJ1-1; no definite D call. Between the trimmed V and J ends, which lost 1 base and 3 bases, there was a span of 9 bases. Germline V lookup: CDR1 GTSNPN, CDR2 SVGIG (reference sequence). CDR3 length: 13 amino acids. The DNA of the CDR3 is TGTGCCTGGAGTGGCCAGGAGGACACTGAAGCTTTCTTT. Its protein product is CAWSGQEDTEAFF.

With respect to this clone: Other DNA sequences in this specimen translate into the identical CDR3. The chain carries TRBV6-5 and TRBJ1-1; D perhaps matches TRBD1 (5 bases). CDR1 and CDR2 from the germline V gene are MNHEY and SVGAGI. V lost 5 bases, J lost 3 bases, and 10 bases lay in between. This CDR3 has 13 amino acids. The CDR3 region is CASSRGGDTEAFF. In DNA, the CDR3 is TGTGCCAGCAGTCGCGGGGGAGACACTGAAGCTTTCTTT.

The CDR3 region is CSVSKTGLAGYTF. The CDR3 DNA reads TGCAGCGTTAGTAAGACAGGTTTAGCGGGCTACACCTTC. The V gene is TRBV29-1, the J gene TRBJ1-2, with TRBD1 as a possible D gene (6 bases). V was trimmed by 5 bases and J by 8 bases, leaving 18 bases between them. The CDR3 has 13 residues. Germline values: CDR1 SQVTM, CDR2 ANQGSEA.

The rearrangement links TRBV6-6 to TRBJ1-4; D is uncertain. Germline V gives CDR1 MNHNY, CDR2 SVGAGI (reference sequence). This CDR3 comprises 15 residues. V was shortened by 6 bases and J by 0 bases, with 11 bases between the two germline ends. The DNA of the CDR3 is TGTGCCAGCAGCAGACCGTCGGCAACTAATGAAAAACTGTTTTTT. This gives the protein CASSRPSATNEKLFF.

This chain links TRBV19 with TRBJ2-1, with 8 positions matching TRBD2. Germline loops: CDR1 LNHDA, CDR2 SQIVND (reference sequence). CDR3 length: 17 residues. Losses at the gene ends were 7 bases for V and 1 base for J; bases not matched to a gene: 12. The CDR3 is CASTLRGDSLSYNEQFF. The CDR3 DNA sequence: TGTGCCAGTACCCTGCGGGGGGACTCCTTGTCCTACAATGAGCAGTTCTTC. The variable domain in full, with the rest retrieved from reference TRBV19 and TRBJ2-1, is DGGITQSPKYLFRKEGQNVTLSCEQNLNHDAMYWYRQDPGQGLRLIYYSQIVNDFQKGDIAEGYSVSREKKESFPLTVTSAQKNPTAFYLCASTLRGDSLSYNEQFFGPGTRLTVL.

This clone has a handful of counts. The rearrangement joins TRBV6-5 to TRBJ1-1; D uncertain. V lost 1 base and J lost 3, with 9 bases in between. This CDR3 has 14 amino acids. Germline-derived CDR1 and CDR2 are MNHEY and SVGAGI. This chain's CDR3 is CASSYLAEDTEAFF. CDR3 coding DNA: TGTGCCAGCAGTTACTTGGCAGAAGACACTGAAGCTTTCTTT.

This clone has a handful of counts. The genes are TRBV25-1 and TRBJ2-7; 8 bases map to TRBD1. This CDR3 region has 14 residues. The V and J ends lost 3 bases and 6 bases, in that order; junction bases with no gene match: 7. Germline V gene lookup returns CDR1 MGHDK and CDR2 SYGVNS. The CDR3 is CASSETGATGEQYF. DNA of the CDR3: TGTGCCAGCAGTGAGACAGGGGCGACTGGCGAGCAGTACTTC.

This clone occurred a few times. The chain joins TRBV1 to TRBJ1-2; TRBD1 is the table's D call, not checked against the DNA. TRBV1 is annotated as a pseudogene. The CDR3 contains 18 residues. CDR3 bases: TGCACCAGCAGCCAAGTAAGGGGGACACCCAGAGAGGGGTATGGCTACACCTTC. Encoded protein: CTSSQVRGTPREGYGYTF.

This clone was recorded a few times. The chain joins TRBV18 to TRBJ1-6; 7 bases align to TRBD1. The CDR3 is 15 residues long. Unmatched junction bases numbered 12, after V lost 6 bases and J lost 10 bases. CDR1 and CDR2 (germline): KGHSH, LQKENI. CDR3 in amino acids: CASSPTGASGSPLHF. The DNA of the CDR3 is TGTGCCAGCTCGCCAACAGGGGCCTCGGGGTCACCCCTCCACTTT.

The chain links TRBV7-2 to TRBJ2-1; TRBD2 might be the D (5 bases). The CDR3 extends over 15 amino acids. Trimming removed 1 base at V and 7 bases at J, with 14 bases between. Germline assignment: CDR1 SGHTA and CDR2 FQGNSA. CDR3: CASSLVSEGWNEQFF. As DNA, the CDR3 is TGTGCCAGCAGCTTAGTCAGTGAGGGCTGGAATGAGCAGTTCTTC.

This clone was seen a handful of times. The chain recombines TRBV5-6 with TRBJ2-7; 7 bases line up with TRBD1. V trimming: 7 bases; J trimming: 3 bases; junction bases outside the gene matches: 4. Germline-derived CDR1 and CDR2 are SGHDT and YYEEEE. This CDR3 has 12 residues. The CDR3 protein is CASSYRGYEQYF. CDR3 sequence (DNA): TGTGCCAGCTCCTACAGGGGCTACGAGCAGTACTTC.